The subject of this entry is one TCR beta chain. Its antigen is unknown. A single base separates this from a much larger clone, so it may be a read error. This sample is drawn from a study of metastatic and nonmetastatic thyroid tumors. About the research overall: For malignant and benign thyroid patients, tumor or nodule tissue and blood were the sources whose repertoires were compared. Overall study results and limits: Reports indicated that malignant thyroid tumors showed significantly higher TCR beta diversity than benign nodules did, in blood and tumor.

In the original processing: Variation in CDR3 across clinicopathological groups served as the basis for constructing a distant-metastasis classifier in papillary thyroid cancer. TCRdb used MiXCR to call clones anew from the PCR reads. TCRdb's processing, not the authors' own work, is the source of the V and J calls. The repertoire includes about 14,000 clones, less than 15% of them detected once, and 14% to 15% sits in the top ten. Prior to thyroid surgery, none of the patients had received any treatment. CDR3 length: 13 residues. CDR1 is SQVTM and CDR2 is ANQGSEA in the germline V gene. Trimming stripped 5 bases from V and 4 bases from J, with 14 bases between.

The sequence was obtained from a female donor with papillary thyroid cancer or a benign thyroid nodule (not recorded which). Some clones in this sample may be carry-over from other donors' samples. V is TRBV29-1 and J is TRBJ1-2; a possible D gene is TRBD1 (6 bases). The sample comprised blood. The CDR3 region is CSVLPDSLYGYTF. For the CDR3, the DNA is TGCAGCGTTCTCCCGGACAGTCTCTATGGCTACACCTTC.